This passage covers 17 T cell receptor beta chains from one sample sequenced in a study of T cell repertoires in cytomegalovirus infection. No antigen has been assigned to these receptors. MiXCR, run by TCRdb on the reads, gives a single entry per CDR3 protein. The table lists 800,000 to 950,000 distinct CDR3 sequences, approximately 32% of them singletons. The sequencing here drew on cultured CD8+ T cells from PBMCs, taken from culture after CMV antigen stimulation. The receptors shown here come from a human donor in good health (CMV status not recorded). Some clones in this sample may be carry-over from other donors' samples.

This clonotype was picked up a small number of times. The chain couples TRBV12-3 or TRBV12-4 to TRBJ2-5, with D possibly TRBD1 on 5 matching bases. The length of the CDR3 is 15 residues. Trimming shortened V by 6 bases and J by 7 bases, and 21 bases separated the two germline ends. Written as DNA, the CDR3 is TGTGCCAGCAGCATAGACGCGGAACATCAGGGGACCCAGTACTTC. It is translated as CASSIDAEHQGTQYF.

This chain joins TRBV15 and TRBJ1-5, with unresolved D. The CDR3 runs to 15 residues. V dropped 0 bases and J dropped 6 bases, with 12 bases sitting between them. Germline V gives CDR1 LNHNV, CDR2 YYDKDF (reference sequence). CDR3 amino acids: CATSRDSSRVQPQHF. The CDR3 DNA reads TGTGCCACCAGCAGAGACAGCAGTCGGGTTCAGCCCCAGCATTTT. The full variable domain, its missing parts supplied by reference TRBV15 and TRBJ1-5, is DAMVIQNPRYQVTQFGKPVTLSCSQTLNHNVMYWYQQKSSQAPKLLFHYYDKDFNNEADTPDNFQSRRPNTSFCFLDIRSPGLGDTAMYLCATSRDSSRVQPQHFGDGTRLSIL.

V usage is TRBV11-2 and J usage is TRBJ1-6; TRBD1 matches 7 bases. The CDR3 sequence is 16 residues long. V lost 3 bases, J lost 6 bases, and 8 bases stayed unmatched. Germline-derived CDR1 and CDR2 are SGHAT and FQNNGV. CDR3 nucleotide sequence: TGTGCCAGCAGCTTGAGGGGGCTGATAACTAATTCACCCCTCCACTTT. Its protein is CASSLRGLITNSPLHF.

This clonotype was seen a few times. This rearrangement joins TRBV19 to TRBJ1-2, with TRBD1 as a possible D gene (6 bases). Germline V CDR1 and CDR2: LNHDA, SQIVND (reference sequence). Trimming removed 5 bases from V and 4 bases from J, with 17 bases in between. CDR3 length: 15 amino acids. CDR3 DNA sequence: TGTGCCAGTAGTCCGGACAGCCTGGGAGCCTATGGCTACACCTTC. It specifies CASSPDSLGAYGYTF.

The sample holds a few counts of this clonotype. The CDR3 loop is CASSRHLEQFF. Here the CDR3 DNA reads TGTGCCAGCAGCCGACACCTTGAGCAGTTCTTC. This rearrangement joins TRBV12-3 or TRBV12-4 to TRBJ2-1, with no clear D. V lost 6 bases and J lost 9, with 9 bases in between. The length of the CDR3 is 11 residues.

V gene TRBV7-9 combines with J gene TRBJ2-2; D remains unclear. V shed 2 bases and J shed 2 bases, with 12 bases lying between them. Germline lookup yields CDR1 SEHNR and CDR2 FQNEAQ (reference sequence). There are 16 residues in the CDR3. Written as DNA, the CDR3 is TGTGCCAGCAGCTTATACGAGACACCAAACACCGGGGAGCTGTTTTTT. It translates to CASSLYETPNTGELFF.

This clonotype was seen a few times. The chain couples TRBV7-9 to TRBJ2-2; 8 positions agree with TRBD1. From germline, CDR1 is SEHNR and CDR2 FQNEAQ (reference sequence). Trimming removed 4 bases from V and 6 bases from J; junction bases left unmatched: 4. The CDR3 sequence is 14 residues long. The CDR3 DNA reads as TGTGCCAGCAGCTCCCCACAGGGGGCCGGGGAGCTGTTTTTT. Translation gives CASSSPQGAGELFF.

The rearrangement links TRBV6-6 to TRBJ2-2; tentatively, D is TRBD1 or TRBD2 (5 bases each). Germline-derived CDR1 and CDR2 are MNHNY and SVGAGI (reference sequence). The CDR3 consists of 14 residues. V lost 2 bases, J lost 7 bases, and 11 bases lay in between. CDR3 sequence: CASSYGGVDGELFF. In nucleotides, the CDR3 is TGTGCCAGCAGTTACGGGGGAGTGGACGGGGAGCTGTTTTTT.

This chain's CDR3 is CASSEAGWQPQHF. The CDR3, as DNA: TGTGCCAGCAGTGAGGCAGGGTGGCAGCCCCAGCATTTT. The chain couples TRBV6-1 to TRBJ1-5, with D possibly TRBD1 on 5 matching bases. The CDR3 is 13 amino acids. V was clipped by 3 bases and J by 7 bases, with 10 bases between them. CDR1 is MNHNS, CDR2 SASEGT, per germline.

This clonotype was found many times. Sequence at one end of the junction differs from germline and may be a read error. The chain links TRBV7-6 to TRBJ2-2, with D maybe TRBD2 (5 bases). Germline-derived CDR1 and CDR2 are SGHVS and FNYEAQ. This CDR3 contains 15 residues. The CDR3 DNA reads TGTGCCAGCAGATTAGTCGGGATTAATACCGGGGAGCTGTTTTTT. Its translation is CASRLVGINTGELFF.

This clonotype was seen many times. V and J are TRBV7-9 and TRBJ1-2, with D perhaps matching TRBD1 (6 bases). The CDR3 has 12 amino acids. Trimming stripped 5 bases from V and 8 bases from J, with 12 bases between. Germline-derived CDR1 and CDR2 are SEHNR and FQNEAQ (reference sequence). CDR3 DNA sequence: TGTGCCAGCAGCCTACAGGGAAACGGCTACACCTTC. Translating it yields CASSLQGNGYTF. The full variable domain, in which reference TRBV7-9 and TRBJ1-2 provide the parts outside the CDR3, is DTGVSQNPRHKITKRGQNVTFRCDPISEHNRLYWYRQTLGQGPEFLTYFQNEAQLEKSRLLSDRFSAERPKGSFSTLEIQRTEQGDSAMYLCASSLQGNGYTFGSGTRLTVV.

The gene calls are TRBV5-4 and TRBJ1-3; D uncertain. Trimming took off 0 bases at V and 2 bases at J, with 9 bases between the two ends. The germline CDR1 and CDR2 sequences are SGHNT and YYREEE (reference sequence). This CDR3 comprises 15 residues. The DNA for the CDR3 is TGTGCCAGCAGCTTGGACCGACACCCTGGAAACACCATATATTTT. It is translated as CASSLDRHPGNTIYF.

CDR3 DNA sequence: TGTGCCACCAGACTACGACGGGTGAACACTGAAGCTTTCTTT. Protein: CATRLRRVNTEAFF. V and J are TRBV6-2 or TRBV6-3 and TRBJ1-1; unclear D gene. The germline CDR1 and CDR2 sequences are MNHEY and SVGEGT. The CDR3 runs to 14 residues. The ends were cut back, 10 bases at V and 0 bases at J, with 15 bases in the middle.

The rearrangement links TRBV5-1 to TRBJ2-7; D is undetermined. The CDR3 spans 15 residues. CDR1 is SGHRS, CDR2 YFSETQ, per germline. V lost 0 bases to trimming and J lost 1 base, with 11 bases between them. The CDR3 sequence is CASSLARSLSYEQYF. The CDR3 DNA reads TGCGCCAGCAGCTTGGCCAGGTCCTTATCCTACGAGCAGTACTTC.

V usage is TRBV10-3 and J usage is TRBJ1-1, with 9 bases that match TRBD1. V shed 4 bases and J 1 base; nucleotides not matched to a gene: 22. The CDR3 length is 21 residues. Germline CDR1 is ENHRY and CDR2 is SYGVKD. CDR3 in DNA: TGTGCCATCAGTGTAATAGGACAGGGGAAGATGAGGCAAGAAAGGAACACTGAAGCTTTCTTT. Protein product: CAISVIGQGKMRQERNTEAFF.

This clonotype was seen at least ten times. This sequence joins TRBV6-1 and TRBJ1-5; D perhaps matches TRBD1 (6 bases). The V gene's germline CDR1 is MNHNS and CDR2 SASEGT. Trimming took off 8 bases at V and 3 bases at J, with 23 bases between the two ends. The CDR3 consists of 17 residues. CDR3 in amino acids: CASARGGGANFNQPQHF. The CDR3 DNA sequence: TGTGCCAGCGCACGCGGCGGGGGGGCCAACTTCAATCAGCCCCAGCATTTT.

This clonotype was seen a handful of times. This chain uses TRBV7-8 with TRBJ2-5, with TRBD2 matching over 12 bases. CDR1 and CDR2 (germline): SGHVS, FQNEAQ. J lost 2 bases, V lost 5 bases, and 6 bases had no gene match. CDR3 size: 16 residues. CDR3 nucleotides: TGTGCCAGCAGCGACGGACTAGCGGGGCTTCAAGAGACCCAGTACTTC. This codes for CASSDGLAGLQETQYF.